The text below deals with one T cell receptor beta chain. This sample was included in a study of control samples from healthy donors and cancer patients. Assay used: immunoSEQ multiplex PCR; TCRdb lists only in-frame clones, some missing. The sample consists of some 150,000 clones, around 93% of them appearing once. The CDR3 runs 17 residues. CDR1 is MGHRA, CDR2 YSYEKL, per germline. Losses at the gene ends were 1 base for V and 2 bases for J; bases not matched to a gene: 5. The chain uses TRBV4-1 and TRBJ1-5; 10 bases map to TRBD1. Input material: blood. This TCR was sampled from a woman in her sixties or seventies in good health. The CDR3: CASSQAGTGEGNQPQHF. The CDR3 DNA follows: TGCGCCAGCAGCCAAGCGGGGACAGGGGAGGGCAATCAGCCCCAGCATTTT.